Here is one T cell receptor beta chain with its context. Its target is unknown. The data belong to a study of CD4 T cells in relation to SARS-CoV-2 and coronaviruses. Overall study context: After roughly 11 days of antigen culture, PBMC TCR beta CDR3s were sequenced.

CDR1 is SGHDT and CDR2 is YYEEEE in the germline V gene. V was pared by 4 bases and J by 0 bases, with 12 bases between. This CDR3 is 15 amino acids long. Unexposed donor CD4+ T cells date from 2011-2018, before the COVID-19 pandemic. The cells were cultured for under 13 days before CD4+ T cells were isolated. PBMCs were plated at fewer than 2.5 million per well in IL-2-containing medium. The protocol was immunoSEQ multiplex PCR, while the TCRdb copy is restricted to in-frame clones and leaves out a portion. The sample carries some 21,000 clones, roughly 81% recorded once. The chain carries TRBV5-6 and TRBJ2-3; no clear D. The clonotype comes from a human donor in good health. The sequenced sample was CD4+ T cells from PBMCs, cultured in vitro. CDR3 DNA: TGTGCCAGCAGCCTGACCCAAACTAGCACAGATACGCAGTATTTT. As protein: CASSLTQTSTDTQYF.